The source of this TCR beta chain is a study of cytomegalovirus exposure and HLA in healthy donors. Deletions cut 5 bases from V and 0 bases from J, with 16 bases between. Germline V gives CDR1 SGHTA, CDR2 FQGTGA. This CDR3 has 16 residues. PCR was performed using 60 Vbeta and 13 Jbeta primers. Produced via immunoSEQ multiplex PCR; TCRdb's table is partial and in-frame only. This table has around 200,000 clones, 77% appearing once. The sequence came from a woman aged 60-70 years in good health and CMV-seropositive. Sample: PBMCs. The gene calls are TRBV7-3 and TRBJ1-1; tentative D call: TRBD1 (6 bases). The CDR3 bases are TGTGCCAGCAGCCTACAGGGAGCACTGATGAACACTGAAGCTTTCTTT. Its translation is CASSLQGALMNTEAFF.